This T cell receptor beta chain was sequenced during a study of response to subunit inactivated influenza vaccine. This clonotype was seen a few times. What it binds is unknown. CDR3 size: 16 residues. The V gene lost 4 bases and the J gene lost 5 bases, with 17 bases spanning the gap. Germline V gene data show CDR1 as KGHDR and CDR2 as SFDVKD. TCRdb processed the RT-PCR reads anew with MiXCR; each CDR3 protein has one entry. The sample yields about 780,000 distinct CDR3 sequences, approximately 17% seen once. General study findings and limits: Only a handful of new T cells, the authors suggested, are recruited with each seasonal influenza vaccination.

The clonotype originates from a man aged 45-60 years who received an inactivated influenza vaccine. Sequenced here: PBMCs from blood, sampled 5 to 6 days after vaccination. This chain uses TRBV24-1 with TRBJ2-1; possibly TRBD2 for D (7 bases). The CDR3 sequence: CATSDLNREGNNEQFF. The CDR3 DNA is TGTGCCACCAGTGACCTAAACAGGGAGGGAAACAATGAGCAGTTCTTC.